This T cell receptor beta chain was sequenced for a study of CD8+CD57+ T cells in acquired aplastic anemia. All sequencing subjects had displayed CD8+CD57+ cell expansion on flow cytometry. Acquired aplastic anemia of severe grade affected all patients. Note on this clonotype: The antigen remains undetermined.

Whole-study results and caveats: Patients had around 30 CD8+ CDR3 sequences in common with controls (the shared set).

The use of genomic DNA as template underpinned the TCR beta VDJ and CDR3 profiling. TCRdb redid the calling of the reads with MiXCR, one entry per CDR3 protein. The profile shows approximately 300,000 distinct CDR3 sequences, 56% of them singletons. With V trimmed by 5 bases and J by 7 bases, 7 bases remained unmatched. Germline CDR1 SGDLS, CDR2 YYNGEE. The CDR3 sequence is 13 residues long. The V call is TRBV9, the J call TRBJ1-2, with 8 bases lining up with TRBD1. The sequence came from a human donor with aplastic anemia. Sequences were obtained from sorted CD4+, CD8+, or CD8+CD57+ T cells (not recorded which) from PBMCs. The CDR3 DNA reads TGTGCCAGCAGTGAGGCCAGGGGGCTTGGCTACACCTTC. Residues: CASSEARGLGYTF.